This T cell receptor (beta chain) was identified in a study of blood T cell repertoires in COVID-19. At the level of the study: The United States, Italy and Spain were the sources of the acute and convalescent COVID-19 samples.

In the authors' workflow: Researchers report that nucleated cell counts were estimated from reference gene primer amplification. Produced via immunoSEQ multiplex PCR; TCRdb's table is partial and in-frame only. V and J calls and clone size are given by that table; D and trimming were obtained from the DNA. The sample gives about 270,000 clones, 88% of which show up once; over 4% is in the top ten. The table lists this clone with a count of one. The TCR comes from a man aged 55-75 years who had recovered from COVID-19. The sequencing sample was made of peripheral blood.

The CDR3 DNA reads as TGCGCCAGCAGCCAAGGGCTAGCGGGGGCCCCAGATACGCAGTATTTT. Its translation is CASSQGLAGAPDTQYF. This chain joins TRBV4-1 and TRBJ2-3, with 10 positions matching TRBD2. The trim removed 1 base at V and 4 bases at J, leaving 5 bases unmatched. Germline CDR1 is MGHRA and CDR2 is YSYEKL. The CDR3 runs to 16 residues.